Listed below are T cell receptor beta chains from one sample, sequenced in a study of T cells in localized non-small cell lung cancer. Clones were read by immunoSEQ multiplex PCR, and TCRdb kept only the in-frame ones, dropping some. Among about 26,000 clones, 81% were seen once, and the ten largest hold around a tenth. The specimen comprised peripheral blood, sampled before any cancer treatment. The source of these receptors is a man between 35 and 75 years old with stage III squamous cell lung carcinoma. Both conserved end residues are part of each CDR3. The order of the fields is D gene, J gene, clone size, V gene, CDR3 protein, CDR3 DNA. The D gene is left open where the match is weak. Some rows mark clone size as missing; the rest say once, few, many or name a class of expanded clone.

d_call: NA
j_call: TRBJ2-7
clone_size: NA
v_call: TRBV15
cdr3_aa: CATMGGDALSEQYF
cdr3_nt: TGTGCCACCATGGGTGGGGATGCCCTTTCCGAGCAGTACTTC

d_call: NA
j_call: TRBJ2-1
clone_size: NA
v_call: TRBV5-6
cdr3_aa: CASSLETAPEQFF
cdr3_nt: TGTGCCAGCAGCTTGGAAACAGCGCCGGAGCAGTTCTTC

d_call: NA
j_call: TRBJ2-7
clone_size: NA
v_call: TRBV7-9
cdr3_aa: CASGRANENEQYF
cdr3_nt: TGTGCCAGCGGACGGGCGAACGAAAACGAGCAGTACTTC

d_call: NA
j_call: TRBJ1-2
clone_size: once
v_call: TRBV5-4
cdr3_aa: CASSRFQDSPPNYGYTF
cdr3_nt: TGTGCCAGCAGCCGCTTCCAGGACAGTCCACCAAACTATGGCTACACCTTC

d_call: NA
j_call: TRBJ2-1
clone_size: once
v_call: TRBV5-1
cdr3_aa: CASSLRQFNEQFF
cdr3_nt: TGCGCCAGCAGCTTGAGACAGTTTAATGAGCAGTTCTTC

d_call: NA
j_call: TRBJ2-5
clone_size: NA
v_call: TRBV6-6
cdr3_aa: CASSYPTGRIRETQYF
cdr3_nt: TGTGCCAGCAGTTACCCCACAGGGCGCATAAGAGAGACCCAGTACTTC

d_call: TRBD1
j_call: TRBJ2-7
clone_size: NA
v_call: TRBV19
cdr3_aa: CASSTDRGSGVYEQYF
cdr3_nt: TGTGCCAGTAGTACGGACAGGGGCTCGGGAGTTTACGAGCAGTACTTC

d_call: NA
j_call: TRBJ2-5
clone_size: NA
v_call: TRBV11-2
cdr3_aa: CASSLERWRKETQYF
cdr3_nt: TGTGCCAGCAGCCTGGAGCGTTGGCGCAAAGAGACCCAGTACTTC

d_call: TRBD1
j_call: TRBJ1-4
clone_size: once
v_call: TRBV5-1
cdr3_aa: CASSSTGAPNEKLFF
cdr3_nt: TGCGCCAGCAGCTCCACAGGGGCCCCTAATGAAAAACTGTTTTTT

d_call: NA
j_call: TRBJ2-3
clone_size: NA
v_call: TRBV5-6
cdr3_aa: CASSLGSDTQYF
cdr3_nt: TGTGCCAGCAGCTTAGGGTCAGATACGCAGTATTTT

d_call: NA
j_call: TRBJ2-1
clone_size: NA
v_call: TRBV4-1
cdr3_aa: CASSQGGRGRVRNEQFF
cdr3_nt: TGCGCCAGCAGCCAAGGTGGGAGGGGGCGGGTGAGGAATGAGCAGTTCTTC

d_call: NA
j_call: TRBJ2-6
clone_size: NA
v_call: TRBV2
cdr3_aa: CASSGLAFSSGANVLTF
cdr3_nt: TGTGCCAGCAGTGGGTTAGCGTTCTCCTCTGGGGCCAACGTCCTGACTTTC

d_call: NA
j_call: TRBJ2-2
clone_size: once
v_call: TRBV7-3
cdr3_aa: CASSGNRVGELFF
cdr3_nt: TGTGCCAGCAGCGGAAATAGGGTCGGGGAGCTGTTTTTT

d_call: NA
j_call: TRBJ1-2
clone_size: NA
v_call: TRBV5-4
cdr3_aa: CASSQPNTYGYTF
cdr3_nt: TGTGCCAGCAGCCAACCAAACACCTATGGCTACACCTTC

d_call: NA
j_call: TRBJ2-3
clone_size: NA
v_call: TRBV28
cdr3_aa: CAGSLGLGGDTDTQYF
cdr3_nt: TGTGCCGGCAGTCTAGGTTTGGGCGGAGACACAGATACGCAGTATTTT

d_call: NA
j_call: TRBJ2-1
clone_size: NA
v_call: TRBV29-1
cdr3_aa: CSVLWSNEQFF
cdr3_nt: TGCAGCGTTCTTTGGAGCAATGAGCAGTTCTTC

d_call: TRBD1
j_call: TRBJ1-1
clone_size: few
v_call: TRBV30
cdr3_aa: CAWRAQGSNTEAFF
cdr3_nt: TGTGCCTGGAGGGCACAGGGGAGTAACACTGAAGCTTTCTTT